The clone carrying this TCR beta chain has just a few counts. One entry per CDR3 protein, called by TCRdb with MiXCR from the RT-PCR reads. The table lists hundreds of thousands of distinct CDR3 sequences, roughly 16% of them singletons. The data originate from a study of patients and donors after allogeneic stem cell transplantation. Trimming cost V 2 bases and J 1 base; bases outside gene matches: 11. CDR3 length: 17 residues. Germline-derived CDR1 and CDR2 are DFQATT and SNEGSKA (reference sequence). What was sequenced was blood, either unsorted or a sorted T cell fraction (not recorded which). The V gene is TRBV20-1, the J gene TRBJ2-4; 7 bases are shared with TRBD2. This sequence was found in a human donor who was either an allogeneic HSCT recipient or a stem cell or donor lymphocyte infusion donor (not recorded which). It is not recorded whose cells these are; they may come from a transplant donor. The CDR3 reads CSARKPDSGRAKNIQYF. CDR3 nucleotides: TGCAGTGCTAGAAAGCCGGATAGCGGGCGCGCCAAAAACATTCAGTACTTC.